This paragraph reports one T cell receptor (beta chain). Its antigen is currently unknown. This record belongs to a study of T cell responses to AZD1222 COVID-19 vaccine. Study at large: Second-dose groups at about 4 or about 12 weeks were pooled.

Trimming removed 3 bases at V and 4 bases at J, with 8 bases between. This CDR3 is built from 13 residues. Germline V gene data show CDR1 as WNHNN and CDR2 as SYGVQD (reference sequence). Study findings and constraints: A rise in Spike-specific TCR breadth and depth followed two AZD1222 doses. Reportedly, nearly half the spike-specific TCRs target unmutated variant regions. The peak T cell response came first, and repertoires were sampled only after it.

Clones were sequenced by immunoSEQ multiplex PCR, and TCRdb holds only the in-frame ones, with some missing. The sample consists of over 50,000 clones, 75% to 90% of them appearing once. The sequences come from peripheral blood, collected on day 0 of AZD1222 vaccination. The chain has TRBV10-1 and TRBJ2-3; D uncertain. This clonotype was sampled from an adult in good health. CDR3 sequence: CASSDGWADTQYF. The CDR3 region has the DNA TGCGCCAGCAGTGATGGATGGGCAGATACGCAGTATTTT.